This entry features one T cell receptor (beta chain) sequence. The entry originates in a study of blood T cell repertoires in COVID-19. TCRdb's table, derived via immunoSEQ multiplex PCR, lists solely in-frame clones and lacks some. The sample records approximately 140,000 clones, less than 85% being singletons. The CDR3 has 15 amino acids. V was clipped by 1 base and J by 2 bases, with 12 bases between them. CDR1 and CDR2 (germline): LGHDT, YNNKEL (reference sequence). The V gene is TRBV3-1 (or the pseudogene TRBV3-2), the J gene TRBJ2-7, with D unclear. Sequenced: peripheral blood. This TCR was sampled from a woman over 75 in a cohort sampled during active or convalescent COVID-19. The CDR3 DNA reads TGTGCCAGCAGCCAAGGACCTCAAGAGGCCTACGAGCAGTACTTC. Amino acids: CASSQGPQEAYEQYF.